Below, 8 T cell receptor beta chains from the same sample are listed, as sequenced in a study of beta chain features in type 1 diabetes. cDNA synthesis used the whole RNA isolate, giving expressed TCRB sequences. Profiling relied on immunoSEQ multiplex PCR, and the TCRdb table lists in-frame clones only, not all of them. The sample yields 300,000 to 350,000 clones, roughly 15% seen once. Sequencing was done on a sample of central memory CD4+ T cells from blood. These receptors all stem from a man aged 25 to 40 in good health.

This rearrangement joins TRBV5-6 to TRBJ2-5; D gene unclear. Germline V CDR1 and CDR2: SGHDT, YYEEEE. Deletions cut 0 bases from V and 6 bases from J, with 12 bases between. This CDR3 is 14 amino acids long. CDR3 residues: CASSLGSPGQTQYF. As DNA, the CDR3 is TGTGCCAGCAGCTTGGGGAGTCCAGGACAGACCCAGTACTTC.

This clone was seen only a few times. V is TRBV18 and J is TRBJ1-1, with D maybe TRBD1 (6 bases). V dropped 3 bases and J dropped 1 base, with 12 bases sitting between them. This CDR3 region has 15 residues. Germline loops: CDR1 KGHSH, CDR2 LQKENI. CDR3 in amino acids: CASSPPLDRNTEAFF. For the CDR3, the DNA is TGTGCCAGCTCACCCCCATTGGACAGGAACACTGAAGCTTTCTTT.

CDR3 bases: TGCGCCAGCAGCTTGGTTGCCACAGATACGCAGTATTTT. Its translation: CASSLVATDTQYF. The chain employs TRBV5-1 and TRBJ2-3; D is uncertain. Per the germline V gene, CDR1 is SGHRS and CDR2 is YFSETQ. CDR3 length equals 13 residues. V was clipped by 0 bases and J by 2 bases, with 4 bases between them.

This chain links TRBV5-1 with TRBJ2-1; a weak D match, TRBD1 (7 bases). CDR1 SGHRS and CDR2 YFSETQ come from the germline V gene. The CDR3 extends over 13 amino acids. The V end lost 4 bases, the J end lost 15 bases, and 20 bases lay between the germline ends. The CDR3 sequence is CASSPEGTESTFF. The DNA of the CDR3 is TGCGCCAGCAGCCCGGAGGGGACAGAGAGCACGTTCTTC.

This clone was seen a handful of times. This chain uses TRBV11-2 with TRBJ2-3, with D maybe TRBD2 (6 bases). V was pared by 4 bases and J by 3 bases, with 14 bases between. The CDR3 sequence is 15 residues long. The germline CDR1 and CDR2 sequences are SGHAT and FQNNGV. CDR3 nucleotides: TGTGCCAGCAGCTCCTGGGACTGGGGTACAGATACGCAGTATTTT. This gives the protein CASSSWDWGTDTQYF. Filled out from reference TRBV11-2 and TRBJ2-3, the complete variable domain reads EAGVAQSPRYKIIEKRQSVAFWCNPISGHATLYWYQQILGQGPKLLIQFQNNGVVDDSQLPKDRFSAERLKGVDSTLKIQPAKLEDSAVYLCASSSWDWGTDTQYFGPGTRLTVL.

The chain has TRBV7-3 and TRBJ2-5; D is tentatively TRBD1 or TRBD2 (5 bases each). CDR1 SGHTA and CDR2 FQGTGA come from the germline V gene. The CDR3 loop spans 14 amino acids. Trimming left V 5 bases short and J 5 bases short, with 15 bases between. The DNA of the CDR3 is TGTGCCAGCAGCCTTACCGGGACGCGGGAGACCCAGTACTTC. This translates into CASSLTGTRETQYF.

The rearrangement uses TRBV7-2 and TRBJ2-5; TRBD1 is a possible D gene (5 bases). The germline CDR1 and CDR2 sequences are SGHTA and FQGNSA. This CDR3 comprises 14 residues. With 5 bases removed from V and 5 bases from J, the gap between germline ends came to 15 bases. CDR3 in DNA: TGTGCCAGCAGCCCCGAGTGGGGCTCGGAGACCCAGTACTTC. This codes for CASSPEWGSETQYF.

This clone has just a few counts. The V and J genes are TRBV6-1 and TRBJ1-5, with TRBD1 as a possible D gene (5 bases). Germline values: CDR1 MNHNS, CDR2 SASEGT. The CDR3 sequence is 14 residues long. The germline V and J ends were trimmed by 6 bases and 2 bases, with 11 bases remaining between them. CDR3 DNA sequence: TGTGCCAGCAGGCTAGGGGTTGGCAATCAGCCCCAGCATTTT. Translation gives CASRLGVGNQPQHF.